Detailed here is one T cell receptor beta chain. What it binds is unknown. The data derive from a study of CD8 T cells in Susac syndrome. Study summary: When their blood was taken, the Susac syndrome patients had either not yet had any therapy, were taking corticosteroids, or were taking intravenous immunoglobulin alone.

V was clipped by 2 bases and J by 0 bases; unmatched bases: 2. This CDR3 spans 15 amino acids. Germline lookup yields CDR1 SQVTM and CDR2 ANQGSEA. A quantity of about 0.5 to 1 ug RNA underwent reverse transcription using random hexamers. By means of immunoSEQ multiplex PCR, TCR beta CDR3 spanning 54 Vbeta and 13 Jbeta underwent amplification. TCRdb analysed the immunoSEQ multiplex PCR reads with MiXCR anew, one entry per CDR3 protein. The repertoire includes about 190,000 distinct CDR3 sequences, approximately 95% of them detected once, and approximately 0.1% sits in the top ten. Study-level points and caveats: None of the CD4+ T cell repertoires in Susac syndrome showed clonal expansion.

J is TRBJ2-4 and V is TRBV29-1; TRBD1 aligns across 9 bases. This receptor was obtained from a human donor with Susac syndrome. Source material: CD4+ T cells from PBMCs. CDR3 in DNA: TGCAGCGTTGAATGGGGACAGGGAGCCAAAAACATTCAGTACTTC. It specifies CSVEWGQGAKNIQYF.